This TCR beta chain was retrieved from a study of blood T cell repertoires in COVID-19. Turning to the study itself: PBMCs, B-cell-depleted T cells, or T cells were the source of the cDNA or gDNA that made up the material.

Participants, about 18 to 90 years old, spanned approximately 25 US areas. Cohorts were assigned according to the clinical history that participants reported. J lost 9 bases, V lost 8 bases, and 15 bases had no gene match. Germline V gene lookup returns CDR1 MNHEY and CDR2 SVGAGI. The CDR3 runs 15 residues. Original data processing: From reference gene primer amplification, estimates of nucleated cell counts were derived. TCRdb's copy holds only in-frame clones and misses some; the assay was immunoSEQ multiplex PCR. V, J and clone size reflect that table, while D and trimming were determined from the DNA. The data contain approximately 260,000 clones, approximately 89% of them singletons.

Material: PBMCs or T cells enriched from blood (not recorded which). V is TRBV6-5 and J is TRBJ1-5; TRBD1 matches at 8 bases. The clonotype originates from a woman aged 55-70 years who had recovered from COVID-19. This chain's CDR3 is CASQTFGQGRLPQHF. The CDR3, as DNA: TGTGCCAGCCAAACCTTTGGACAGGGCCGGTTGCCCCAGCATTTT.